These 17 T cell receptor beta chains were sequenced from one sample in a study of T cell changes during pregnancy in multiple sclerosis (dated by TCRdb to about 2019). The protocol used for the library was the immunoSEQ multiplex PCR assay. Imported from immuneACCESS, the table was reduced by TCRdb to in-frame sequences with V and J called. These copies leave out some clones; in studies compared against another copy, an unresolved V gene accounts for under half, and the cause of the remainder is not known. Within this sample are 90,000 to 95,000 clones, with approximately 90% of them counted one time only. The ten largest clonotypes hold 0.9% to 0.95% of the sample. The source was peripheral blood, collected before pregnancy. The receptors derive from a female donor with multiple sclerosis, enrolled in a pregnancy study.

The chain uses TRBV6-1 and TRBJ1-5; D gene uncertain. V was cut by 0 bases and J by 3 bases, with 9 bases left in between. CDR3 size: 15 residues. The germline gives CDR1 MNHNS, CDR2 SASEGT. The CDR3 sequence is CASSEAAAANQPQHF. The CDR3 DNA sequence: TGTGCCAGCAGTGAAGCGGCGGCAGCCAATCAGCCCCAGCATTTT.

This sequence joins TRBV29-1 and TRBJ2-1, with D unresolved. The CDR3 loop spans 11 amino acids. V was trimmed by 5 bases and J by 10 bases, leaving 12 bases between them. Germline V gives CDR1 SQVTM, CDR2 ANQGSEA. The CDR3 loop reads CSVNVIGEQFF. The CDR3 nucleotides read TGCAGCGTTAACGTGATCGGGGAGCAGTTCTTC.

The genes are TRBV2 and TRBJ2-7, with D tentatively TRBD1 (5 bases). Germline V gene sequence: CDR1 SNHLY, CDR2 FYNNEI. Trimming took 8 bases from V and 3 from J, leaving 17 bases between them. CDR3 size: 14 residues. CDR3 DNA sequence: TGTGCCAGCCGTACTTGGGGCGCTAACTACGAGCAGTACTTC. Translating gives CASRTWGANYEQYF.

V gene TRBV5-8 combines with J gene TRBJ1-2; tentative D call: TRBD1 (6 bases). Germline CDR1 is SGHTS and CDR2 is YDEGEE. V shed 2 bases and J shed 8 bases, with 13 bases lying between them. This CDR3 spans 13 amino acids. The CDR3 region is CASSLNSGGGYTF. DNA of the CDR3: TGTGCCAGCAGCTTAAATTCGGGGGGCGGCTACACCTTC.

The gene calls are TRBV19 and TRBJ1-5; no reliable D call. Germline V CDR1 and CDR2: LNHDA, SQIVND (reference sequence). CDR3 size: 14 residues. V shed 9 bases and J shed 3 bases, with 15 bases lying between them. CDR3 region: CASRMREPNQPQHF. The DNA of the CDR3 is TGTGCCAGCAGGATGAGGGAACCCAATCAGCCCCAGCATTTT.

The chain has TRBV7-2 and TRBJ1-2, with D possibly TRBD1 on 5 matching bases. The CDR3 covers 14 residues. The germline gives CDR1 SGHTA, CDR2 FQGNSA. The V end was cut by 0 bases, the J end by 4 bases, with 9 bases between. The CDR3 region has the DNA TGTGCCAGCAGCTTAGCAGACAGCTTCTATGGCTACACCTTC. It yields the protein CASSLADSFYGYTF. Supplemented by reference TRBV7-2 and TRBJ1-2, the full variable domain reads GAGVSQSPSNKVTEKGKDVELRCDPISGHTALYWYRQSLGQGLEFLIYFQGNSAPDKSGLPSDRFSAERTGGSVSTLTIQRTQQEDSAVYLCASSLADSFYGYTFGSGTRLTVV.

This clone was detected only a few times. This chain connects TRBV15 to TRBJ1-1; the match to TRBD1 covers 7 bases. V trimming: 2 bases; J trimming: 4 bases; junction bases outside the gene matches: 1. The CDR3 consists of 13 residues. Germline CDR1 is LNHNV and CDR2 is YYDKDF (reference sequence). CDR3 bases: TGTGCCACCAGCAGACACAGGGGCACTGAAGCTTTCTTT. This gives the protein CATSRHRGTEAFF.

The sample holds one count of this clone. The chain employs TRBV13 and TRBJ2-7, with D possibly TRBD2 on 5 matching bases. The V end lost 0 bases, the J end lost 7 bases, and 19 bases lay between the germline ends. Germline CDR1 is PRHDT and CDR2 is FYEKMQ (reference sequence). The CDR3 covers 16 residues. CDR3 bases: TGTGCCAGCAGCTTAGGCCCGGGGAGCGGAGGCGAGGAGCAGTACTTC. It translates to CASSLGPGSGGEEQYF.

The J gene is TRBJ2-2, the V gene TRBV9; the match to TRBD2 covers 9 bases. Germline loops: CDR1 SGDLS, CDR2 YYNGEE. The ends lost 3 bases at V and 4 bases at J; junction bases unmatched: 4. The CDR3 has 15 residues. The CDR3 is CASSASAGGTGELFF. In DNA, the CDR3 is TGTGCCAGCAGCGCCTCAGCGGGGGGCACCGGGGAGCTGTTTTTT.

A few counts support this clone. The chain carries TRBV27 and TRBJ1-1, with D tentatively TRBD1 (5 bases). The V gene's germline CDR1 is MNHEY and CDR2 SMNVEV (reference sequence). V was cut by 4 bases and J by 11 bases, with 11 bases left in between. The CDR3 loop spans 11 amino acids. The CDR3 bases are TGTGCCAGCAGTTCAGCAGGGCGCGCTTTCTTT. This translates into CASSSAGRAFF.

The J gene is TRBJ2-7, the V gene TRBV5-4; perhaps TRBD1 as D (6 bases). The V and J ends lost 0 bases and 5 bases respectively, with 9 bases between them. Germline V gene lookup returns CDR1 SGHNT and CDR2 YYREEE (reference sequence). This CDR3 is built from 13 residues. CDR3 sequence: CASSLAGVHEQYF. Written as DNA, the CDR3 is TGTGCCAGCAGCTTGGCAGGGGTCCACGAGCAGTACTTC.

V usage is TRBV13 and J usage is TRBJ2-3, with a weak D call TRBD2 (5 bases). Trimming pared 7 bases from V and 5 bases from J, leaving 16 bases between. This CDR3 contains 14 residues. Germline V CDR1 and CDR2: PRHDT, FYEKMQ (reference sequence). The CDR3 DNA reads TGTGCCAGCACCTTTTGGACTGGGGAAGATACGCAGTATTTT. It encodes CASTFWTGEDTQYF.

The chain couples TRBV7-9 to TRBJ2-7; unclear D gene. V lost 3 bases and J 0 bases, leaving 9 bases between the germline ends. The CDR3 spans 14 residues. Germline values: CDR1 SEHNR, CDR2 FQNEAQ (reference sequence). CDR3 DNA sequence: TGTGCCAGCAGCTTCGGCCGGAGCTCCTACGAGCAGTACTTC. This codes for CASSFGRSSYEQYF.

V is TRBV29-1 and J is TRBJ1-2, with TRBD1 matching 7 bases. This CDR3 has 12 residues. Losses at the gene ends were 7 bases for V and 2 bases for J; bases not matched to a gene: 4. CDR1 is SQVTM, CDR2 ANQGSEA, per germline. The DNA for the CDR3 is TGCAGCGCCGCGGGACAGAACTATGGCTACACCTTC. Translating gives CSAAGQNYGYTF.

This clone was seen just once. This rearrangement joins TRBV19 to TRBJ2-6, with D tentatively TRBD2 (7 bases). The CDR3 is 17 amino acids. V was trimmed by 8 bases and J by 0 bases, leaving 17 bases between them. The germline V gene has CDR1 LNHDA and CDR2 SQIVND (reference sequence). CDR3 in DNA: TGTGCCAGTGCGAGGGGGGGGCCCAGCTCTGGGGCCAACGTCCTGACTTTC. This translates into CASARGGPSSGANVLTF.

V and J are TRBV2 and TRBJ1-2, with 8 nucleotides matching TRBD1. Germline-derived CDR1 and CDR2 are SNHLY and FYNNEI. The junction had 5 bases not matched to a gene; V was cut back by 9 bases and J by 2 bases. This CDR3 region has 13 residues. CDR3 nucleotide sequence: TGTGCCAGGAGACAGGGGATAAACTATGGCTACACCTTC. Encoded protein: CARRQGINYGYTF.

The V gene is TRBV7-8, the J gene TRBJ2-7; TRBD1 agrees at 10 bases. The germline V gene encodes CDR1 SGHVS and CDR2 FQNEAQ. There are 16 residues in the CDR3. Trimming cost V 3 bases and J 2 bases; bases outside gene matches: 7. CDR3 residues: CASSLEPGQGPYEQYF. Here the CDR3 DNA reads TGTGCCAGCAGCTTGGAACCGGGACAGGGGCCCTACGAGCAGTACTTC. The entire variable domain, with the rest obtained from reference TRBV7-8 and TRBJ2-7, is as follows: GAGVSQSPRYKVAKRGQDVALRCDPISGHVSLFWYQQALGQGPEFLTYFQNEAQLDKSGLPSDRFFAERPEGSVSTLKIQRTQQEDSAVYLCASSLEPGQGPYEQYFGPGTRLTVT.